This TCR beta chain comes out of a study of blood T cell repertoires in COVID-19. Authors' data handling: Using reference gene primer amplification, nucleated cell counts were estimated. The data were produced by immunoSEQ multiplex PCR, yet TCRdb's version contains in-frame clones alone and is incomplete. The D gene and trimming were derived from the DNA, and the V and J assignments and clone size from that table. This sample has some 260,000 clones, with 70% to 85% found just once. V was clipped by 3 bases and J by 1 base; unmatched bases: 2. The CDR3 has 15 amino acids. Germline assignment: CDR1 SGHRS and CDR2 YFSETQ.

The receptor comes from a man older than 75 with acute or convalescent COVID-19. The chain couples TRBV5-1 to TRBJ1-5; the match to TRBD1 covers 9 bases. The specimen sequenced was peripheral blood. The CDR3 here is CASSSGTGSNQPQHF. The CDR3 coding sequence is TGCGCCAGCAGCTCCGGGACAGGGAGCAATCAGCCCCAGCATTTT.